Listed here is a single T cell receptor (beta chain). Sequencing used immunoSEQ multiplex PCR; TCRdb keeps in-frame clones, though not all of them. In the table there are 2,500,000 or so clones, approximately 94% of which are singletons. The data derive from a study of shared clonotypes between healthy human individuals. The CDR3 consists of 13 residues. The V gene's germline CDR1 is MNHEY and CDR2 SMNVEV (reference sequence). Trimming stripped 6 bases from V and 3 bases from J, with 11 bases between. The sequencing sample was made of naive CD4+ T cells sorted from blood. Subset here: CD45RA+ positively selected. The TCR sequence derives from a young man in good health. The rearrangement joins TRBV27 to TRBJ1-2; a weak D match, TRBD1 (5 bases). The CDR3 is CASRTELDYGYTF. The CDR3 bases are TGTGCCAGCAGGACAGAATTGGACTATGGCTACACCTTC.